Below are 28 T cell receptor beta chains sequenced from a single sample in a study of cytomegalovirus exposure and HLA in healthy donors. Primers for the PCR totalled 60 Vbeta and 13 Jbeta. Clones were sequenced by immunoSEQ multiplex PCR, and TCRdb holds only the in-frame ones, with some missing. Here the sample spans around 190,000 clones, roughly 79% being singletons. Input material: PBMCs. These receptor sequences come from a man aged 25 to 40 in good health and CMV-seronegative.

The DNA for the CDR3 is TGCGCCAGCAGCCTGGGCAGCCGGAGTGGTGGCTACACCTTC. Translated: CASSLGSRSGGYTF. The V and J genes are TRBV5-1 and TRBJ1-2, with unresolved D. CDR1 and CDR2 from the germline V gene are SGHRS and YFSETQ. The CDR3 totals 14 residues. V dropped 4 bases and J dropped 7 bases, with 17 bases sitting between them.

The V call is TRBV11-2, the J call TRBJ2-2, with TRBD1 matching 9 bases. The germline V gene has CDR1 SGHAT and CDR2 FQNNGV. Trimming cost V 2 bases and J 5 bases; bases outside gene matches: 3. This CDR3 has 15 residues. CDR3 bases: TGTGCCAGCAGCTTACGGACAGGGGATACCGGGGAGCTGTTTTTT. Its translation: CASSLRTGDTGELFF. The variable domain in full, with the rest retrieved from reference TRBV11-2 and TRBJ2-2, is EAGVAQSPRYKIIEKRQSVAFWCNPISGHATLYWYQQILGQGPKLLIQFQNNGVVDDSQLPKDRFSAERLKGVDSTLKIQPAKLEDSAVYLCASSLRTGDTGELFFGEGSRLTVL.

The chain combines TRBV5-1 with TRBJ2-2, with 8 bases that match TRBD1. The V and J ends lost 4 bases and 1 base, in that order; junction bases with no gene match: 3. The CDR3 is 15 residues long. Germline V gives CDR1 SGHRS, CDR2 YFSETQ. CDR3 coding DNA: TGCGCCAGCAGCCAGGGGACAGGGAACACCGGGGAGCTGTTTTTT. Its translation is CASSQGTGNTGELFF. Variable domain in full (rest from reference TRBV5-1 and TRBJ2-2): KAGVTQTPRYLIKTRGQQVTLSCSPISGHRSVSWYQQTPGQGLQFLFEYFSETQRNKGNFPGRFSGRQFSNSRSEMNVSTLELGDSALYLCASSQGTGNTGELFFGEGSRLTVL.

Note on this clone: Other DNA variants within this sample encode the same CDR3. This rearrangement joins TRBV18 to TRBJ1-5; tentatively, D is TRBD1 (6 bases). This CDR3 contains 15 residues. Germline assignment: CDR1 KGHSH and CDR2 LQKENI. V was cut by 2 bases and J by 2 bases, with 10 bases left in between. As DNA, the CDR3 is TGTGCCAGCTCACCAGAGACAGGCCGCAATCAGCCCCAGCATTTT. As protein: CASSPETGRNQPQHF.

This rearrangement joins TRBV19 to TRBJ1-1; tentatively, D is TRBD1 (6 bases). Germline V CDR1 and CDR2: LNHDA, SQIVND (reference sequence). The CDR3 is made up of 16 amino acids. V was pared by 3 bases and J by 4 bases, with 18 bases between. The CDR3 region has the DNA TGTGCCAGTAGTATCCCTCCCGGCGGGGGCCTCACTGAAGCTTTCTTT. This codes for CASSIPPGGGLTEAFF.

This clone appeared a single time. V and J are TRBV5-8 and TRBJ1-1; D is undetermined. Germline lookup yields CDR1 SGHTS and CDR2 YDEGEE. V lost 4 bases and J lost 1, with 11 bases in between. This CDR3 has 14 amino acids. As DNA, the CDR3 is TGTGCCAGCAGCAGATACCGGGGGAACACTGAAGCTTTCTTT. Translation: CASSRYRGNTEAFF.

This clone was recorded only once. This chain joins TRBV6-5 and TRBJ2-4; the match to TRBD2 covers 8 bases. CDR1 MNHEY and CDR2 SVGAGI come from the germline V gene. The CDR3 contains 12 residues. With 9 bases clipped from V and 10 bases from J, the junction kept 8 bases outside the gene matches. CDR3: CASREREFIQYF. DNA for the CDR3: TGTGCCAGTCGGGAGCGGGAGTTTATTCAGTACTTC.

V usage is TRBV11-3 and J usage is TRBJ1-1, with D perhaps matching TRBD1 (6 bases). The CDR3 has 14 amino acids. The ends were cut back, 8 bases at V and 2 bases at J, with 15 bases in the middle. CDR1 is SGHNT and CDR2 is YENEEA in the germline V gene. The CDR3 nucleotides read TGTGCCAGCTCCCCGGGGGGGGGCAACACTGAAGCTTTCTTT. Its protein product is CASSPGGGNTEAFF.

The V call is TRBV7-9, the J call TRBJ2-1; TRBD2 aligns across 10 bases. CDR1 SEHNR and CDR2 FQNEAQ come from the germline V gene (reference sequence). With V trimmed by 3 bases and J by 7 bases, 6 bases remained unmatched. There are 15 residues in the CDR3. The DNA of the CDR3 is TGTGCCAGCAGCTTTTCCCTAGCGGGAGAGAATGAGCAGTTCTTC. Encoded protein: CASSFSLAGENEQFF.

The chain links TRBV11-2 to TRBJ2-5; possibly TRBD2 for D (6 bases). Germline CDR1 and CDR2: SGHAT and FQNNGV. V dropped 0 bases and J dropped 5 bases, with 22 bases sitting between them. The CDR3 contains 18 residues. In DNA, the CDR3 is TGTGCCAGCAGCTTAGATCAAGGACTATTAACCCAAGGGGAGACCCAGTACTTC. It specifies CASSLDQGLLTQGETQYF.

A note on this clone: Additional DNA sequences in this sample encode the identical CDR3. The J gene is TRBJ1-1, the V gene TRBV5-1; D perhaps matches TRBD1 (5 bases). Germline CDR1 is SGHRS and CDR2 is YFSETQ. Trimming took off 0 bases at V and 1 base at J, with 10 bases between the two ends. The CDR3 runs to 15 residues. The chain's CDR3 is CASSLGGGPNTEAFF. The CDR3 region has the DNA TGCGCCAGCAGCTTGGGGGGGGGACCGAACACTGAAGCTTTCTTT.

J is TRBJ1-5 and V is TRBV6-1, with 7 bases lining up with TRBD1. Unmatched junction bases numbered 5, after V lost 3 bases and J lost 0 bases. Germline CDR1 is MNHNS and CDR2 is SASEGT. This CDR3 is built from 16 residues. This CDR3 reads CASSDRDSYSNQPQHF. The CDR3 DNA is TGTGCCAGCAGTGATCGGGACAGTTATAGCAATCAGCCCCAGCATTTT.

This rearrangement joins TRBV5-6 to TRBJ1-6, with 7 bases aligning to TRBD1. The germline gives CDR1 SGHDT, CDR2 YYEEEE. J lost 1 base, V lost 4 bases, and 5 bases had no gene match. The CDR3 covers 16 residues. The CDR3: CASSLSGGSYNSPLHF. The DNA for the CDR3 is TGTGCCAGCAGCCTATCAGGGGGTTCCTATAATTCACCCCTCCACTTT.

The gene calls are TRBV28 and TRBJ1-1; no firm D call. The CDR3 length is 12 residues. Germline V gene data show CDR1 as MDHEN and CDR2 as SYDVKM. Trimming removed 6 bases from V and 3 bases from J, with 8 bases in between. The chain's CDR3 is CASSLFYTEAFF. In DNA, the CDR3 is TGTGCCAGCAGCCTGTTCTACACTGAAGCTTTCTTT.

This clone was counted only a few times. The CDR3 DNA follows: TGTGCCAGCAGTTTATTAGAGAAGGGACACGTGTTCACAGATACGCAGTATTTT. This sequence encodes CASSLLEKGHVFTDTQYF. The chain employs TRBV28 and TRBJ2-3; D is perhaps TRBD1 (6 bases). The CDR3 runs 18 residues. The germline CDR1 and CDR2 sequences are MDHEN and SYDVKM. The V gene lost 1 base and the J gene lost 2 bases, with 19 bases spanning the gap.

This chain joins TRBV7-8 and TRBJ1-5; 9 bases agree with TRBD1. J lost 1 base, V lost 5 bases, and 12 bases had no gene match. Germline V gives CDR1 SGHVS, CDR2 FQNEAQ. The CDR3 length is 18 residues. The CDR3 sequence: CASSPRDRDGGSNQPQHF. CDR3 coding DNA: TGTGCCAGCAGCCCCCGGGACAGGGACGGAGGGAGCAATCAGCCCCAGCATTTT. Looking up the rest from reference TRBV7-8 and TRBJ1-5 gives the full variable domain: GAGVSQSPRYKVAKRGQDVALRCDPISGHVSLFWYQQALGQGPEFLTYFQNEAQLDKSGLPSDRFFAERPEGSVSTLKIQRTQQEDSAVYLCASSPRDRDGGSNQPQHFGDGTRLSIL.

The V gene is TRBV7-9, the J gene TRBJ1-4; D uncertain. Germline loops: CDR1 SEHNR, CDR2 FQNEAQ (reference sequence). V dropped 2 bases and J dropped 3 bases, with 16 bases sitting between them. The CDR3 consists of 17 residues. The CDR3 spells CASSLSSGRRANEKLFF. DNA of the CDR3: TGTGCCAGCAGCTTATCTAGCGGGAGAAGGGCTAATGAAAAACTGTTTTTT.

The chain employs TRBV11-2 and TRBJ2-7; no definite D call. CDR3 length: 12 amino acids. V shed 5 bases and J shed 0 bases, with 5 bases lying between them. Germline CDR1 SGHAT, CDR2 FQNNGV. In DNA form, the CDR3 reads TGTGCCAGCAGCCTCAGCTCCTACGAGCAGTACTTC. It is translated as CASSLSSYEQYF.

The CDR3 protein is CASSPRPGGSGEQYF. The CDR3 bases are TGTGCCAGCAGCCCAAGGCCAGGGGGGTCTGGGGAGCAGTACTTC. V usage is TRBV7-3 and J usage is TRBJ2-7; weak D call: TRBD1 (7 bases). This CDR3 is 15 amino acids long. Germline V gene sequence: CDR1 SGHTA, CDR2 FQGTGA. Trimming cost V 5 bases and J 7 bases, with 21 bases left between them.

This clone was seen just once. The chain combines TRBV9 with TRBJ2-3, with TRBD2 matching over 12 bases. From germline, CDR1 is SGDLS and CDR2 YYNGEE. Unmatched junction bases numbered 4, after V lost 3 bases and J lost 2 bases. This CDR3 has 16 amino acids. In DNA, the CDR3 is TGTGCCAGCAGCGCCCTAGCGGGAGGGATCACAGATACGCAGTATTTT. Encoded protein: CASSALAGGITDTQYF.

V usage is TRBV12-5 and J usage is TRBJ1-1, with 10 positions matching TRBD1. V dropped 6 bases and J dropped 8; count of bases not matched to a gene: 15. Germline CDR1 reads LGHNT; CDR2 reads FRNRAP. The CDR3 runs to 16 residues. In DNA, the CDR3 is TGTGCTAGTGGAATCGGACAGGGGGTAAGGGGTCGGGAAGCTTTCTTT. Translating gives CASGIGQGVRGREAFF.

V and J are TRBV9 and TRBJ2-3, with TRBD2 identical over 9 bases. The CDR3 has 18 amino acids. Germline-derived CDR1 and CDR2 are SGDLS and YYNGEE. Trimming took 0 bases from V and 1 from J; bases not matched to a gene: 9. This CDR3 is CASSVGASGMVRTDTQYF. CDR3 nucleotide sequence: TGTGCCAGCAGCGTAGGAGCTAGCGGGATGGTCCGCACAGATACGCAGTATTTT.

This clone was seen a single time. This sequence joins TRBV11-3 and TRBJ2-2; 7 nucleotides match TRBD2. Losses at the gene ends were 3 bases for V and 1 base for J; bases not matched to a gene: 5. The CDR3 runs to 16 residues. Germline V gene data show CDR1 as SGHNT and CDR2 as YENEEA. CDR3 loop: CASSFSGSGNTGELFF. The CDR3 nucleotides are TGTGCCAGCAGCTTTAGCGGGTCCGGGAACACCGGGGAGCTGTTTTTT.

The CDR3 DNA follows: TGTGCCACCAGCAGAGATCCGGGGGGCCGAACCGGGGAGCTGTTTTTT. This encodes CATSRDPGGRTGELFF. This chain links TRBV15 with TRBJ2-2; maybe TRBD2 (7 bases). Trimming cost V 0 bases and J 5 bases, with 13 bases left between them. This CDR3 has 16 residues. Germline CDR1 and CDR2: LNHNV and YYDKDF (reference sequence).

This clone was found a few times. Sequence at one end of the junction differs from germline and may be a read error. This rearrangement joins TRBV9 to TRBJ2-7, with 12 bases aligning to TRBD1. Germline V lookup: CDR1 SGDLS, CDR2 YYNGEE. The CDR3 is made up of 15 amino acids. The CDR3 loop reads CASNSGTGGSHEQYF. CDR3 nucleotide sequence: TGTGCCAGCAACTCCGGGACAGGGGGCTCCCACGAGCAGTACTTC.

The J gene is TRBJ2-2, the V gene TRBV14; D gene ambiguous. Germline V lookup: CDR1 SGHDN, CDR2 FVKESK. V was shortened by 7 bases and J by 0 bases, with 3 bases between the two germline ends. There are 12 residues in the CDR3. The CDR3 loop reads CASNSNTGELFF. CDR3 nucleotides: TGTGCCAGCAACTCGAACACCGGGGAGCTGTTTTTT.

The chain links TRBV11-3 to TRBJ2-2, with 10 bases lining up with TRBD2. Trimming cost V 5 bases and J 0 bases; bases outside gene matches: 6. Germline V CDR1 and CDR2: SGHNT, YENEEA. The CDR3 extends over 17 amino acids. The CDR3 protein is CASSRTLAGPNTGELFF. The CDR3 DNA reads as TGTGCCAGCAGCCGTACACTAGCGGGGCCGAACACCGGGGAGCTGTTTTTT. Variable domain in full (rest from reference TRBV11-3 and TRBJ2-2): EAGVVQSPRYKIIEKKQPVAFWCNPISGHNTLYWYLQNLGQGPELLIRYENEEAVDDSQLPKDRFSAERLKGVDSTLKIQPAELGDSAVYLCASSRTLAGPNTGELFFGEGSRLTVL.

The CDR3 DNA sequence: TGTGCCAGCTCACCACTATCAGGGTACCAAGAGACCCAGTACTTC. Translating it yields CASSPLSGYQETQYF. The chain joins TRBV18 to TRBJ2-5, with a weak D call TRBD1 (5 bases). Germline CDR1 and CDR2: KGHSH and LQKENI. Between the trimmed V and J ends, which lost 1 base and 0 bases, there was a span of 9 bases. CDR3 length equals 15 residues.